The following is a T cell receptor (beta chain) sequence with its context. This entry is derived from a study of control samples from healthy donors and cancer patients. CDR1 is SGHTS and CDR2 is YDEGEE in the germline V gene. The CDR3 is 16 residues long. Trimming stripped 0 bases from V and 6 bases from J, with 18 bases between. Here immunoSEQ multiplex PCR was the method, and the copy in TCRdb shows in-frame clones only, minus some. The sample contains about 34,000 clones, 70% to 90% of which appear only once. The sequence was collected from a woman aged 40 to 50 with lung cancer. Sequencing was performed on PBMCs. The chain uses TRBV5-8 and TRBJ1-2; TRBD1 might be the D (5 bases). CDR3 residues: CASSLEGWRGIHGYTF. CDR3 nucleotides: TGTGCCAGCAGCTTGGAGGGGTGGAGGGGAATCCATGGCTACACCTTC.